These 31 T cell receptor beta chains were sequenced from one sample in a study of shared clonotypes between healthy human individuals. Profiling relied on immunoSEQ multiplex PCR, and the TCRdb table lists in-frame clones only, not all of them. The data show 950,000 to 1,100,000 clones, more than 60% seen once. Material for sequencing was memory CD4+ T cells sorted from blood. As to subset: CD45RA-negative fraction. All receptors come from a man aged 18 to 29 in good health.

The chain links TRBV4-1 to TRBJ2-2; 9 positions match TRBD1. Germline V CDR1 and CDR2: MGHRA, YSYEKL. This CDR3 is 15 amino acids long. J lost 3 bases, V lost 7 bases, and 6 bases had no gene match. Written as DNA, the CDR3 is TGCGCCAGCACCCCGGGACAGGGCGACACCGGGGAGCTGTTTTTT. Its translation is CASTPGQGDTGELFF.

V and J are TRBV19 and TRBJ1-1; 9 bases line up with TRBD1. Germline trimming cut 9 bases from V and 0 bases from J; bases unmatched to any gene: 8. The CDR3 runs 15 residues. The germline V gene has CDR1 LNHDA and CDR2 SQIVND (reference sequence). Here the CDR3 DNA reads TGTGCCAGGAGACCCGACAGGGGGTTGAACACTGAAGCTTTCTTT. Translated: CARRPDRGLNTEAFF.

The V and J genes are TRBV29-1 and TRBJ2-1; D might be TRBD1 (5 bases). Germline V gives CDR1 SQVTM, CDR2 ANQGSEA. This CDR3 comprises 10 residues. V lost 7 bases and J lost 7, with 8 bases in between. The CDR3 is CSARGNEQFF. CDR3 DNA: TGCAGCGCAAGGGGTAATGAGCAGTTCTTC.

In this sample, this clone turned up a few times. The CDR3 DNA sequence: TGTGCCAGCAGGGGACAGACCCGCTCTGGGGCCAACGTCCTGACTTTC. Translating it yields CASRGQTRSGANVLTF. The genes are TRBV28 and TRBJ2-6, with 7 positions matching TRBD1. The CDR3 loop spans 16 amino acids. V dropped 6 bases and J dropped 0; count of bases not matched to a gene: 5. CDR1 is MDHEN, CDR2 SYDVKM, per germline. The whole variable domain, remainder taken from reference TRBV28 and TRBJ2-6, is DVKVTQSSRYLVKRTGEKVFLECVQDMDHENMFWYRQDPGLGLRLIYFSYDVKMKEKGDIPEGYSVSREKKERFSLILESASTNQTSMYLCASRGQTRSGANVLTFGAGSRLTVL.

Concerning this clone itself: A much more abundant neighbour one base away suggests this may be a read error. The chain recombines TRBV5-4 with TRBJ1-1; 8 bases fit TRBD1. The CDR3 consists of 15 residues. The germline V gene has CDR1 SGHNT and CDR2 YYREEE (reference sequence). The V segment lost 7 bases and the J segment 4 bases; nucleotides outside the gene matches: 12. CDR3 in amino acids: CASGQNTGGLTEAFF. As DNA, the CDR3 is TGTGCCAGCGGCCAAAACACAGGGGGTCTCACTGAAGCTTTCTTT.

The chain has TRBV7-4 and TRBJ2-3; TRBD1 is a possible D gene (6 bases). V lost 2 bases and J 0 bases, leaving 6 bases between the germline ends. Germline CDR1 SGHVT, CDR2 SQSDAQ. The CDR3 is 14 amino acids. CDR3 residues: CASSLTGSTDTQYF. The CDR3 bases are TGTGCCAGCAGCTTAACAGGGAGCACAGATACGCAGTATTTT. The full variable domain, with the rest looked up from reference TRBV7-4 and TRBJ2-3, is GAGVSQSPRYKVAKRGRDVALRCDSISGHVTLYWYRQTLGQGSEVLTYSQSDAQRDKSGRPSGRFSAERPERSVSTLKIQRTEQGDSAVYLCASSLTGSTDTQYFGPGTRLTVL.

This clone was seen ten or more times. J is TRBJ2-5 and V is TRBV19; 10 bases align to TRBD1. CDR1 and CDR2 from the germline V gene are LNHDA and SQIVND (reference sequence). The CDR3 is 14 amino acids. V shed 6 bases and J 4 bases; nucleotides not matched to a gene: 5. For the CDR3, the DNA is TGTGCCAGTAGCGGGACAGGGGACGGAGAGACCCAGTACTTC. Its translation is CASSGTGDGETQYF.

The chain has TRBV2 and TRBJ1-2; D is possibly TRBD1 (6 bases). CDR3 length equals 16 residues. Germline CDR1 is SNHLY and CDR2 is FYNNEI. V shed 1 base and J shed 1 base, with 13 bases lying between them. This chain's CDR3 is CASSEGQGWGNYGYTF. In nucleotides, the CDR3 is TGTGCCAGCAGTGAAGGCCAGGGGTGGGGTAACTATGGCTACACCTTC. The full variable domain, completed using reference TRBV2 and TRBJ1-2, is EPEVTQTPSHQVTQMGQEVILRCVPISNHLYFYWYRQILGQKVEFLVSFYNNEISEKSEIFDDQFSVERPDGSNFTLKIRSTKLEDSAMYFCASSEGQGWGNYGYTFGSGTRLTVV.

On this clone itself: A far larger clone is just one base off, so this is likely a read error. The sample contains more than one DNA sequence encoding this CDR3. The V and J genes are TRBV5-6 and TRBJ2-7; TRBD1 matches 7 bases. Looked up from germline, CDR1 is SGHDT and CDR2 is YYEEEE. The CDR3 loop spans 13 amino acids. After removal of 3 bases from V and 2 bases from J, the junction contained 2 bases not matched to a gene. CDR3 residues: CASSSGQPYEQYF. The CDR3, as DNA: TGTGCCAGCAGCTCGGGACAGCCCTACGAGCAGTACTTC.

The CDR3 reads CAWSPRGGGNEQYF. For the CDR3, the DNA is TGTGCCTGGAGCCCCAGGGGGGGTGGTAACGAGCAGTACTTC. The gene calls are TRBV30 and TRBJ2-7; either TRBD1 or TRBD2 may fit D (7 bases each). This CDR3 has 14 amino acids. Looked up from germline, CDR1 is GTSNPN and CDR2 is SVGIG (reference sequence). The V and J ends lost 3 bases and 5 bases respectively, with 17 bases between them.

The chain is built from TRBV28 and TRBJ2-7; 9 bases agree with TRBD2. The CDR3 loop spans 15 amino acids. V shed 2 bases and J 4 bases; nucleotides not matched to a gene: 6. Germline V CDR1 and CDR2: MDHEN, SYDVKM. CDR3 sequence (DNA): TGTGCCAGCAGTTTAATCGGGACTAGCCATTACGAGCAGTACTTC. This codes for CASSLIGTSHYEQYF.

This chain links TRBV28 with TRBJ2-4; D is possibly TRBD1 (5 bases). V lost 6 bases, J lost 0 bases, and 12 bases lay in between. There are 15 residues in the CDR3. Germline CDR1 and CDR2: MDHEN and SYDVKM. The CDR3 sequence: CASRSRVLAKNIQYF. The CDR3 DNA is TGTGCCAGCAGATCCAGGGTTCTAGCCAAAAACATTCAGTACTTC.

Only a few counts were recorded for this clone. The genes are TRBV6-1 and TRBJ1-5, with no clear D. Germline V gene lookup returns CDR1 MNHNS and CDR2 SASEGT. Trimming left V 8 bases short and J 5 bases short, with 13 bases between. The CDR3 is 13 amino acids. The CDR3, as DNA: TGTGCCAGCGCACCGGGTTGGGATCAGCCCCAGCATTTT. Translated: CASAPGWDQPQHF.

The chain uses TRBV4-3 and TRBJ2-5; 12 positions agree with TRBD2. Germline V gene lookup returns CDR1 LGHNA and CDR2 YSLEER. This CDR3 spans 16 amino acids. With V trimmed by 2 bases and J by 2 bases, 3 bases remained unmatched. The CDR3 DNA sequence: TGCGCCAGCAGCCAATGGACTAGCGGGGTTCAAGAGACCCAGTACTTC. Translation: CASSQWTSGVQETQYF.

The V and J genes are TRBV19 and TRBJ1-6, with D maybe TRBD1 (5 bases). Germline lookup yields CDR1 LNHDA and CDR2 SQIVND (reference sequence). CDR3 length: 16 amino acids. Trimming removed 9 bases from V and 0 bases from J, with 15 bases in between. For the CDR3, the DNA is TGTGCCAGCCAAACCGAGCAGGGCTCCTATAATTCACCCCTCCACTTT. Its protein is CASQTEQGSYNSPLHF.

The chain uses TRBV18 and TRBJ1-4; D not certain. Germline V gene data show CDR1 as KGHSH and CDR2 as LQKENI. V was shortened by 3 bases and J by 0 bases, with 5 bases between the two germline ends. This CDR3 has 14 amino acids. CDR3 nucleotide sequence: TGTGCCAGCTCACCCCAAACAACTAATGAAAAACTGTTTTTT. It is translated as CASSPQTTNEKLFF.

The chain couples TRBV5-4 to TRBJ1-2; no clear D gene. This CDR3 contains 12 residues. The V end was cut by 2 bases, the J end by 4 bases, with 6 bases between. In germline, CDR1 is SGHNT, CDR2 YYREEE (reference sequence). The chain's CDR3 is CASSFETYGYTF. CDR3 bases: TGTGCCAGCAGCTTCGAAACCTATGGCTACACCTTC.

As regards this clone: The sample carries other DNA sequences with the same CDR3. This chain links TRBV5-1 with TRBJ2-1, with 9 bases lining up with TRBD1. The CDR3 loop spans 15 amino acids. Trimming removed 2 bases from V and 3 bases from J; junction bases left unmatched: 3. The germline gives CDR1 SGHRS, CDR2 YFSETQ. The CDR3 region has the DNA TGCGCCAGCAGCTTAGAGACAGGGGGCTACAATGAGCAGTTCTTC. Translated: CASSLETGGYNEQFF.

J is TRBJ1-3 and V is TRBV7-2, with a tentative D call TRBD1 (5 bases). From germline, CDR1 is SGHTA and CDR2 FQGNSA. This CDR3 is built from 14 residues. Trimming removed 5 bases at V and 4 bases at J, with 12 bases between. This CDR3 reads CASSPDISGNTIYF. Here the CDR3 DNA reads TGTGCCAGCAGCCCGGACATCTCCGGAAACACCATATATTTT.

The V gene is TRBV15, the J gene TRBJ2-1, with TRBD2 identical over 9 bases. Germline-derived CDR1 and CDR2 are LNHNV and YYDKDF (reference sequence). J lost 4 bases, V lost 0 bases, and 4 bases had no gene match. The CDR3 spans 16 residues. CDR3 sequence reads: CATSREASGIYNEQFF. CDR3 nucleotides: TGTGCCACCAGCAGAGAGGCTAGCGGGATTTACAATGAGCAGTTCTTC.

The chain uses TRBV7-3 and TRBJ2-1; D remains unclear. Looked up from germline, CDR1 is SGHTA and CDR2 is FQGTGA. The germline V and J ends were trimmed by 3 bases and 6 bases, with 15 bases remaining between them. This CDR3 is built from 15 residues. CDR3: CASSFGSVTLNEQFF. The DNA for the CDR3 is TGTGCCAGCAGCTTTGGGTCGGTGACCCTCAATGAGCAGTTCTTC. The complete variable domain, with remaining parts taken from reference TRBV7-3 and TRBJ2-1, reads GAGVSQTPSNKVTEKGKYVELRCDPISGHTALYWYRQSLGQGPEFLIYFQGTGAADDSGLPNDRFFAVRPEGSVSTLKIQRTERGDSAVYLCASSFGSVTLNEQFFGPGTRLTVL.

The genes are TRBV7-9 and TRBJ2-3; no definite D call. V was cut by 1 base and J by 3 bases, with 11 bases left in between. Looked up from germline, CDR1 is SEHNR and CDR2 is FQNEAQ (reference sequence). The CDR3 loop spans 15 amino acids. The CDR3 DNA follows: TGTGCCAGCAGCTTAGAGTACTCTTCAACAGATACGCAGTATTTT. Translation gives CASSLEYSSTDTQYF.

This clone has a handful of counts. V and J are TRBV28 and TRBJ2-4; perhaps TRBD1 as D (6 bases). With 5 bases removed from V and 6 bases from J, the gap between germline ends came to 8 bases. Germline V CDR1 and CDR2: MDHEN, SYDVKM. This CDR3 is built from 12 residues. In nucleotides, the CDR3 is TGTGCCAGCAGTCTCAGGGGAAACATTCAGTACTTC. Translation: CASSLRGNIQYF.

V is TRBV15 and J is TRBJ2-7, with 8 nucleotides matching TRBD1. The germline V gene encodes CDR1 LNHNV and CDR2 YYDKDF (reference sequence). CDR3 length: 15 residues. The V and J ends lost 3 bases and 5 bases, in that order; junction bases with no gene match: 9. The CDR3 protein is CATSRGGQGANEQYF. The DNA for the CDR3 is TGTGCCACCAGCAGGGGTGGGCAGGGGGCGAACGAGCAGTACTTC.

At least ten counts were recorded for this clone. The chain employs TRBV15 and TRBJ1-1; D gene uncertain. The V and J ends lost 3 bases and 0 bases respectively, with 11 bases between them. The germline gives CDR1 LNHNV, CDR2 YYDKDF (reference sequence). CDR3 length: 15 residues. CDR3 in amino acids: CATSRGGIMNTEAFF. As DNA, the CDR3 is TGTGCCACCAGCAGGGGCGGAATTATGAACACTGAAGCTTTCTTT.

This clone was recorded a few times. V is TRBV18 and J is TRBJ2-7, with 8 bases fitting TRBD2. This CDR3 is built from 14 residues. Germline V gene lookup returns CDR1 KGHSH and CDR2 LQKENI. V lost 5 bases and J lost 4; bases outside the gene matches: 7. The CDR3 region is CASSGAGAQYEQYF. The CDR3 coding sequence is TGTGCCAGCTCAGGAGCGGGAGCGCAATACGAGCAGTACTTC.

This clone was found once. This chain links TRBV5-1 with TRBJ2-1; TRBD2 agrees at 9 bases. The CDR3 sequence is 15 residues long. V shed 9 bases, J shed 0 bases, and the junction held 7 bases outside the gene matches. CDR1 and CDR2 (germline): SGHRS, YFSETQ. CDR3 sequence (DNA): TGCGCCACCGGGCGCGGGGGGGGCTCCTACAATGAGCAGTTCTTC. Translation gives CATGRGGGSYNEQFF.

Written as DNA, the CDR3 is TGTGCCAGCAGCTTTACCCAGGGACACTACGAGCAGTACTTC. Protein: CASSFTQGHYEQYF. The chain carries TRBV11-2 and TRBJ2-7; D possibly corresponds to TRBD1 (6 bases). Germline CDR1 is SGHAT and CDR2 is FQNNGV. This CDR3 contains 14 residues. The V and J ends lost 3 bases and 3 bases respectively, with 12 bases between them. The whole variable domain, filled in from reference TRBV11-2 and TRBJ2-7, reads EAGVAQSPRYKIIEKRQSVAFWCNPISGHATLYWYQQILGQGPKLLIQFQNNGVVDDSQLPKDRFSAERLKGVDSTLKIQPAKLEDSAVYLCASSFTQGHYEQYFGPGTRLTVT.

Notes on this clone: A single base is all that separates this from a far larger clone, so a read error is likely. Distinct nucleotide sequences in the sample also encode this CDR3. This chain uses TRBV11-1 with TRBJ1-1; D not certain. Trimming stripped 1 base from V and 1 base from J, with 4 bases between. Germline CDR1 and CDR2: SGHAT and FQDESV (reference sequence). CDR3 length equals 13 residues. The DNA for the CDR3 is TGTGCCAGCAGCTTAGAGGCGAACACTGAAGCTTTCTTT. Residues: CASSLEANTEAFF.

The chain's CDR3 is CASSKWTSQPGNTIYF. CDR3 DNA sequence: TGTGCCAGCAGCAAATGGACATCCCAACCTGGAAACACCATATATTTT. This rearrangement joins TRBV21-1 to TRBJ1-3; TRBD1, the table's D call, lacks a check against the DNA. TRBV21-1 is flagged as a pseudogene. There are 16 residues in the CDR3.

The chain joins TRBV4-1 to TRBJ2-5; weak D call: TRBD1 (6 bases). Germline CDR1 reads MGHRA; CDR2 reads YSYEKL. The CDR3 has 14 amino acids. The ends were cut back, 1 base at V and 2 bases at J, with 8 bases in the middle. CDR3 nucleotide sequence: TGCGCCAGCAGCCAAGGTGACAGGCAAGAGACCCAGTACTTC. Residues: CASSQGDRQETQYF.